This is a list of T cell receptor beta chains from one sample in a study of response to subunit inactivated influenza vaccine. One entry per CDR3 protein, called by TCRdb with MiXCR from the RT-PCR reads. The profile covers roughly 780,000 distinct CDR3 sequences, with approximately 17% appearing a single time and roughly a tenth taken by the ten largest. Specimen: PBMCs from blood, collected around 5 days after vaccination. Source of these receptors: a man aged 50 to 59 who received an inactivated influenza vaccine. Both conserved end residues are part of each CDR3. Each record gives: CDR3 DNA, CDR3 protein, clone size, J gene, V gene, D gene. The D gene is left open where the match is weak. Size is stated for part of the rows, as once, few or many counts, or as a class when the clone is expanded.

CDR3 DNA: TGTGCCAGCAGCTATACAGGAAGGAGGGCTGAAGCTTTCTTT
CDR3 protein: CASSYTGRRAEAFF
clone size: few
J gene: TRBJ1-1
V gene: TRBV7-9
D gene: NA

CDR3 DNA: TGTGCCAGCAGCTCCGTATACCGGGGGAGCTCCTACAATGAGCAGTTCTTC
CDR3 protein: CASSSVYRGSSYNEQFF
clone size: NA
J gene: TRBJ2-1
V gene: TRBV7-2
D gene: NA

CDR3 DNA: TGTGCCAGCAGCGTAGAGGGGGGGCGGAATACGCAGTATTTT
CDR3 protein: CASSVEGGRNTQYF
clone size: few
J gene: TRBJ2-3
V gene: TRBV9
D gene: NA

CDR3 DNA: TGTGCTAGCACCCCCACAGAGTACACCGGGGAGCTGTTTTTT
CDR3 protein: CASTPTEYTGELFF
clone size: few
J gene: TRBJ2-2
V gene: TRBV7-7
D gene: NA

CDR3 DNA: TGTGCCATCAGGGCCTTGAGCGGGACAGATACGCAGTATTTT
CDR3 protein: CAIRALSGTDTQYF
clone size: NA
J gene: TRBJ2-3
V gene: TRBV10-3
D gene: NA

CDR3 DNA: TGCGCCAGCAGCTTGGAGGGATTACATGCCTACAATGAGCAGTTCTTC
CDR3 protein: CASSLEGLHAYNEQFF
clone size: once
J gene: TRBJ2-1
V gene: TRBV5-1
D gene: NA

CDR3 DNA: TGTGCCAGCACCTCCCAGTTAGGGAGGGTGAACACCGGGGAGCTGTTTTTT
CDR3 protein: CASTSQLGRVNTGELFF
clone size: NA
J gene: TRBJ2-2
V gene: TRBV7-3
D gene: TRBD2

CDR3 DNA: TGCGCCAGCAGCCAAGAATCAGGGGGCCCGGGAAAACTGTTTTTT
CDR3 protein: CASSQESGGPGKLFF
clone size: NA
J gene: TRBJ1-4
V gene: TRBV4-3
D gene: TRBD1

CDR3 DNA: TGCGCCAGCAGCTTGGGACAGCACCAAGAGACCCAGTACTTC
CDR3 protein: CASSLGQHQETQYF
clone size: many
J gene: TRBJ2-5
V gene: TRBV5-1
D gene: NA

CDR3 DNA: TGTGCCAGCAGCGAGGGACAGGGGACGCAGTATTTT
CDR3 protein: CASSEGQGTQYF
clone size: few
J gene: TRBJ2-3
V gene: TRBV7-9
D gene: TRBD1

CDR3 DNA: TGCGCCAGCAGCTGGACAGGGTCCGGAAACACCATATATTTT
CDR3 protein: CASSWTGSGNTIYF
clone size: many
J gene: TRBJ1-3
V gene: TRBV5-1
D gene: TRBD1

CDR3 DNA: TGCAGTGCTAGTTCCAGCCCGACCTACGAGCAGTACTTC
CDR3 protein: CSASSSPTYEQYF
clone size: many
J gene: TRBJ2-7
V gene: TRBV20-1
D gene: NA

CDR3 DNA: TGTGCCAGCAGCTTAGAGACTAGCGGGAGTGTCTACAATGAGCAGTTCTTC
CDR3 protein: CASSLETSGSVYNEQFF
clone size: few
J gene: TRBJ2-1
V gene: TRBV7-8
D gene: TRBD2

CDR3 DNA: TGTGCCAGCAGTTACGCGGTCCCCGGGGAGCTGTTTTTT
CDR3 protein: CASSYAVPGELFF
clone size: NA
J gene: TRBJ2-2
V gene: TRBV6-2/TRBV6-3
D gene: NA

CDR3 DNA: TGCAGTGCTCAAAAGGGGACAGGGTTGGGGAACAATGAGCAGTTCTTC
CDR3 protein: CSAQKGTGLGNNEQFF
clone size: NA
J gene: TRBJ2-1
V gene: TRBV20-1
D gene: TRBD1

CDR3 DNA: TGCGCCAGCAGTCAATTCGGGGCCCGACAGGGTTGTGAAAAACTGTTTTTT
CDR3 protein: CASSQFGARQGCEKLFF
clone size: NA
J gene: TRBJ1-4
V gene: TRBV23-1
D gene: TRBD1

CDR3 DNA: TGCGCCAGCAGCCAAGATAGGGACCACGCGAACACCGGGGAGCTGTTTTTT
CDR3 protein: CASSQDRDHANTGELFF
clone size: NA
J gene: TRBJ2-2
V gene: TRBV4-3
D gene: NA

CDR3 DNA: TGTGCCAGCAGCTTAGCCACAGGGGCCAGTTCACCCCTCCACTTT
CDR3 protein: CASSLATGASSPLHF
clone size: few
J gene: TRBJ1-6
V gene: TRBV11-2
D gene: TRBD1

CDR3 DNA: TGTGCCAGCAGTTACCGGGTTAACAATGAGCAGTTCTTC
CDR3 protein: CASSYRVNNEQFF
clone size: few
J gene: TRBJ2-1
V gene: TRBV6-5
D gene: NA

CDR3 DNA: TGTGCCAGCAGCATGAAGGGGGGGGGCTCCTACGAGCAGTACTTC
CDR3 protein: CASSMKGGGSYEQYF
clone size: few
J gene: TRBJ2-7
V gene: TRBV6-1
D gene: NA

CDR3 DNA: TGTGCCACCAGCAGGACAGATTACAATGAGCAGTTCTTC
CDR3 protein: CATSRTDYNEQFF
clone size: many
J gene: TRBJ2-1
V gene: TRBV15
D gene: NA

CDR3 DNA: TGCGCCAGCAGCCAAGGAGGGAGGAGCTCCTACGAGCAGTACTTC
CDR3 protein: CASSQGGRSSYEQYF
clone size: few
J gene: TRBJ2-7
V gene: TRBV4-1
D gene: NA

CDR3 DNA: TGTGCCAGCAGCCCAGAGGGGACAGGGACAGATACGCAGTATTTT
CDR3 protein: CASSPEGTGTDTQYF
clone size: few
J gene: TRBJ2-3
V gene: TRBV12-3/TRBV12-4
D gene: TRBD1

CDR3 DNA: TGTGCCAGCAGCTTACGCGGCAGGGGGGGTTCCTACGAGCAGTACTTC
CDR3 protein: CASSLRGRGGSYEQYF
clone size: NA
J gene: TRBJ2-7
V gene: TRBV7-6
D gene: NA

CDR3 DNA: TGTGCCAGCAGTGTCGGGACAGACAAGAGATGGGAGACCCAGTACTTC
CDR3 protein: CASSVGTDKRWETQYF
clone size: NA
J gene: TRBJ2-5
V gene: TRBV6-2/TRBV6-3
D gene: TRBD1

CDR3 DNA: TGTGCCAGCAGCCCGGGACAGGGGGGGACAAGAGCCCAGCATTTT
CDR3 protein: CASSPGQGGTRAQHF
clone size: few
J gene: TRBJ1-5
V gene: TRBV7-2
D gene: TRBD1

CDR3 DNA: TGCAGCGTTGACATTAACTATGGCTACACCTTC
CDR3 protein: CSVDINYGYTF
clone size: NA
J gene: TRBJ1-2
V gene: TRBV29-1
D gene: NA

CDR3 DNA: TGCAGTGCACAGAGGGTGCAGGGCACCGGGGAGCTGTTTTTT
CDR3 protein: CSAQRVQGTGELFF
clone size: many
J gene: TRBJ2-2
V gene: TRBV20-1
D gene: NA

CDR3 DNA: TGTGCCAGCAGTTTCGACGACAGCGGGGAAACCCCCAATGAGCAGTTCTTC
CDR3 protein: CASSFDDSGETPNEQFF
clone size: NA
J gene: TRBJ2-1
V gene: TRBV28
D gene: TRBD2

CDR3 DNA: TGTGCCAGCAGTTTTTCCGGGGTTAGAGGCTACACCTTC
CDR3 protein: CASSFSGVRGYTF
clone size: few
J gene: TRBJ1-2
V gene: TRBV12-3/TRBV12-4
D gene: NA

CDR3 DNA: TGTGCCAGCAGCATTAGCGGGACCTACGAGCAGTACTTC
CDR3 protein: CASSISGTYEQYF
clone size: few
J gene: TRBJ2-7
V gene: TRBV7-2
D gene: TRBD2

CDR3 DNA: TGCGCCAGCAGCCAAGGTTACAGGGACCGGCAGCCCCAGCATTTT
CDR3 protein: CASSQGYRDRQPQHF
clone size: many
J gene: TRBJ1-5
V gene: TRBV4-3
D gene: NA

CDR3 DNA: TGCGCCAGCAGCCAAACAGGGTCAAGGGATGAGCAGTTCTTC
CDR3 protein: CASSQTGSRDEQFF
clone size: few
J gene: TRBJ2-1
V gene: TRBV4-3
D gene: NA

CDR3 DNA: TGCGCCAGCAGCCAAGGCTTCCCGGGCTCGAACACTGAAGCTTTCTTT
CDR3 protein: CASSQGFPGSNTEAFF
clone size: few
J gene: TRBJ1-1
V gene: TRBV4-1
D gene: NA

CDR3 DNA: TGCGCCAGCAGAAACGACCAATACAATGAGCAGTTCTTC
CDR3 protein: CASRNDQYNEQFF
clone size: NA
J gene: TRBJ2-1
V gene: TRBV5-1
D gene: NA

CDR3 DNA: TGTGCCAGCGGCCAACGGGACAGAGCCTACGAGCAGTACTTC
CDR3 protein: CASGQRDRAYEQYF
clone size: medium-sized
J gene: TRBJ2-7
V gene: TRBV27
D gene: TRBD1

CDR3 DNA: TGTGCCAGCAGTATGGGGGGCAACTATGGCTACACCTTC
CDR3 protein: CASSMGGNYGYTF
clone size: few
J gene: TRBJ1-2
V gene: TRBV25-1
D gene: NA

CDR3 DNA: TGTGCCAGCAGTGAAGCGGGGAACTATGGCTACACCTTC
CDR3 protein: CASSEAGNYGYTF
clone size: many
J gene: TRBJ1-2
V gene: TRBV6-1
D gene: NA

CDR3 DNA: TGTGCCAGCAGTTCCCATGGGGGGTGGAACACTGAAGCTTTCTTT
CDR3 protein: CASSSHGGWNTEAFF
clone size: NA
J gene: TRBJ1-1
V gene: TRBV7-2
D gene: NA

CDR3 DNA: TGTGCCATCAGTGAACAAGTCTACGAGCAGTACTTC
CDR3 protein: CAISEQVYEQYF
clone size: NA
J gene: TRBJ2-7
V gene: TRBV10-3
D gene: NA

CDR3 DNA: TGTGCCAGCAGCCAACCGGGACAGGGTGCGAACACCGGGGAGCTGTTTTTT
CDR3 protein: CASSQPGQGANTGELFF
clone size: NA
J gene: TRBJ2-2
V gene: TRBV5-4
D gene: TRBD1

CDR3 DNA: TGTGCCAGCAGTTTTTACTCCTACGAGCAGTACTTC
CDR3 protein: CASSFYSYEQYF
clone size: few
J gene: TRBJ2-7
V gene: TRBV6-2/TRBV6-3
D gene: NA

CDR3 DNA: TGTGCCAGCAGGACTCACGGGACTAGCGGGAATATAAATGAGCAGTTCTTC
CDR3 protein: CASRTHGTSGNINEQFF
clone size: NA
J gene: TRBJ2-1
V gene: TRBV6-1
D gene: TRBD2

CDR3 DNA: TGCAGTGTGGGGGAGGGCCTGTTCCCCACAGATACGCAGTATTTT
CDR3 protein: CSVGEGLFPTDTQYF
clone size: few
J gene: TRBJ2-3
V gene: TRBV20-1
D gene: TRBD2

CDR3 DNA: TGCAGTGCTAGTGGCCTAGCCAGCGATACGCAGTATTTT
CDR3 protein: CSASGLASDTQYF
clone size: few
J gene: TRBJ2-3
V gene: TRBV20-1
D gene: NA

CDR3 DNA: TGCAGTGCTCAGGACAGCAATGGAAACGCCATATATTTT
CDR3 protein: CSAQDSNGNAIYF
clone size: NA
J gene: TRBJ1-3
V gene: TRBV20-1
D gene: NA

CDR3 DNA: TGTGCCAGCAGCTTATCCCTAACCCACACCGGGGAGCTGTTTTTT
CDR3 protein: CASSLSLTHTGELFF
clone size: NA
J gene: TRBJ2-2
V gene: TRBV7-6
D gene: NA

CDR3 DNA: TGCAGTGCTAGCGTACCTAGCGGGGGGTCGTACGAGCAGTACTTC
CDR3 protein: CSASVPSGGSYEQYF
clone size: NA
J gene: TRBJ2-7
V gene: TRBV20-1
D gene: TRBD2

CDR3 DNA: TGTGCCAGCAGCCTAATAAGGGCCGGGGAGCTGTTTTTT
CDR3 protein: CASSLIRAGELFF
clone size: few
J gene: TRBJ2-2
V gene: TRBV12-3/TRBV12-4
D gene: NA

CDR3 DNA: TGTGCCAGCACCCGGGGACAGGGCCTGAACACTGAAGCTTTCTTT
CDR3 protein: CASTRGQGLNTEAFF
clone size: many
J gene: TRBJ1-1
V gene: TRBV5-6
D gene: TRBD1

CDR3 DNA: TGCAGTGCTAGACTAGTAAATGAGCAGTTCTTC
CDR3 protein: CSARLVNEQFF
clone size: few
J gene: TRBJ2-1
V gene: TRBV20-1
D gene: NA

CDR3 DNA: TGTGCCAGCAGTTTAGGTGGTGGTAATGAAAAACTGTTTTTT
CDR3 protein: CASSLGGGNEKLFF
clone size: NA
J gene: TRBJ1-4
V gene: TRBV12-3/TRBV12-4
D gene: NA

CDR3 DNA: TGCGCCAGCAGCCCGGGACTAGCGGGGGCCTACCAAGAGACCCAGTACTTC
CDR3 protein: CASSPGLAGAYQETQYF
clone size: NA
J gene: TRBJ2-5
V gene: TRBV5-1
D gene: TRBD2

CDR3 DNA: TGCAGTGCTGATCCGGGACAGGGGGCGAGCGAGCAGTACTTC
CDR3 protein: CSADPGQGASEQYF
clone size: NA
J gene: TRBJ2-7
V gene: TRBV20-1
D gene: TRBD1

CDR3 DNA: TGCAGCGTTGAAACGGGTAGGGAGAGGCTGTTCTTC
CDR3 protein: CSVETGRERLFF
clone size: NA
J gene: TRBJ2-1
V gene: TRBV29-1
D gene: NA

CDR3 DNA: TGTGCCAGCAGTTTAAGGGACAGGGGTGTTGGCTACACCTTC
CDR3 protein: CASSLRDRGVGYTF
clone size: few
J gene: TRBJ1-2
V gene: TRBV12-3/TRBV12-4
D gene: TRBD1

CDR3 DNA: TGTGCCAGCAGCTTAGCGATGGGGGTAGCTGGAAACACCATATATTTT
CDR3 protein: CASSLAMGVAGNTIYF
clone size: NA
J gene: TRBJ1-3
V gene: TRBV7-2
D gene: NA

CDR3 DNA: TGTGCCAGCTCACAGGCGTCGGGACCCCTCCACTTT
CDR3 protein: CASSQASGPLHF
clone size: NA
J gene: TRBJ1-6
V gene: TRBV3-1
D gene: NA

CDR3 DNA: TGTGCCAGCACCCTTGGAGGATTCATGTTCTTT
CDR3 protein: CASTLGGFMFF
clone size: NA
J gene: TRBJ1-1
V gene: TRBV12-3/TRBV12-4
D gene: NA